This T cell receptor (beta chain) was retrieved from a study of CD8+ T cells in alopecia areata. Researchers gathered lesional scalp punch biopsies and peripheral blood from patients with alopecia areata. Extracted RNA was reverse transcribed into cDNA, the sequencing template. Clones were sequenced by immunoSEQ multiplex PCR, and TCRdb holds only the in-frame ones, with some missing. The data show over 85,000 clones, 35% to 50% seen once. As to this clone: What it recognizes is unknown. The same CDR3 can be traced to other DNA sequences in this sample.

Notes on the study in general: Lesional scalp, notably in alopecia totalis/universalis, had clonality above that of normal scalp.

What was sequenced was CD4+ T cells sorted from blood. The receptor comes from a human donor with alopecia areata.

The CDR3, as DNA: TGCGCCAGCAGCTTGGGGGCAGGAGAGACCCAGTACTTC. It encodes CASSLGAGETQYF. This rearrangement joins TRBV5-1 to TRBJ2-5; D is unclear. The CDR3 sequence is 13 residues long. Trimming cost V 0 bases and J 4 bases, with 7 bases left between them. Germline V gene lookup returns CDR1 SGHRS and CDR2 YFSETQ.